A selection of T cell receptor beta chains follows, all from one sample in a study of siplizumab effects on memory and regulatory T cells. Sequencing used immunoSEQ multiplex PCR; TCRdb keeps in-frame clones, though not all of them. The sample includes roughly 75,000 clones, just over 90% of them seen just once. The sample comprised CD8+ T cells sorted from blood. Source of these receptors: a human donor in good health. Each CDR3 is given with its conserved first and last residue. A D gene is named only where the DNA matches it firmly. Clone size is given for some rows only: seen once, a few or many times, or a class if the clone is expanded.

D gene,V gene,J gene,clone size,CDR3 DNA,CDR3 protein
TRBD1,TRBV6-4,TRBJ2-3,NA,TGTGCCAGCAGTGACCAGGGGGCAGGAGCAGATACGCAGTATTTT,CASSDQGAGADTQYF
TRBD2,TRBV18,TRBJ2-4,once,TGTGCCAGCCTGAGCGGGGGGGAAAACATTCAGTACTTC,CASLSGGENIQYF
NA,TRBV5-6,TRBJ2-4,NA,TGTGCCAGCATTTTTCGATCCCCGGATTCTGGAACCCCCAAAAACATTCAGTACTTC,CASIFRSPDSGTPKNIQYF
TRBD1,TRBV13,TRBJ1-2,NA,TGTGCCAGCAGCTCCGGGACAGCGACTACTAACTATGGCTACACCTTC,CASSSGTATTNYGYTF
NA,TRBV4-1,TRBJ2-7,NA,TGCGCCAGCAGCCAAGAAAGGACACCCCCCTACGAGCAGTACTTC,CASSQERTPPYEQYF
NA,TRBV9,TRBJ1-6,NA,TGTGCCAGCAGCGTAGGGGTATTCGGTTCACCCCTCCACTTT,CASSVGVFGSPLHF
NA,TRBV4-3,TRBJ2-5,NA,TGCGCCAGCAGCCAAGACCAAGAAGAGACCCAGTACTTC,CASSQDQEETQYF
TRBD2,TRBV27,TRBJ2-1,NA,TGTGCCAGCAGTTCTACTAGCGGGGTCATACATGAGCAGTTCTTC,CASSSTSGVIHEQFF
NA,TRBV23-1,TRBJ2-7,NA,TGCGCCAGCAGCCCCCGGGGAAACGAGCAGTACTTC,CASSPRGNEQYF
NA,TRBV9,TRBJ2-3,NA,TGTGCCAGCAGCGTGACAGAACCTAGCACAGATACGCAGTATTTT,CASSVTEPSTDTQYF
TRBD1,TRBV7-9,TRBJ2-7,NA,TGTGCCAGCAGCTTCACCGGGACAGGGTCCTACGAGCAGTACTTC,CASSFTGTGSYEQYF